This TCR beta chain emerged from a study of CD8 T cells in ankylosing spondylitis. Study outcomes and limitations: Made up of fewer than ten highly homologous variants, a TCR beta motif appeared characteristic of ankylosing spondylitis blood.

A single record per CDR3 protein comes from TCRdb applying MiXCR to the 5' RACE reads. The table includes approximately 400,000 distinct CDR3 sequences, about 24% detected once. This clonotype has more than one count but fewer than ten. The target antigen is unknown. Trimming took 3 bases from V and 7 from J; bases not matched to a gene: 10. Germline assignment: CDR1 MGHRA and CDR2 YSYEKL. This CDR3 has 16 residues. V usage is TRBV4-1 and J usage is TRBJ1-5; 9 bases are shared with TRBD1. Material: blood, either unsorted or a sorted T cell fraction (not recorded which). The receptor was isolated from a male donor with ankylosing spondylitis. The CDR3 reads CASSQGTQGARQPQHF. CDR3 DNA: TGCGCCAGCAGCCAGGGAACACAGGGGGCACGGCAGCCCCAGCATTTT.